The source of this T cell receptor beta chain is a study of human T cells and chemical hapten exposure. V was cut by 3 bases and J by 6 bases, with 15 bases left in between. The CDR3 spans 14 residues. Germline V CDR1 and CDR2: LGHDT, YNNKEL (reference sequence). This clonotype was counted ten times or more. TCRdb processed the RACE reads anew with MiXCR; each CDR3 protein has one entry. The sample consists of over 35,000 distinct CDR3 sequences, 8.9% of them appearing once. Described time point: patch test 2, 6 weeks after DPC sensitization. Treatment here: therapeutic diphenylcyclopropenone sensitization with weekly scalp DPC.

The clonotype originates from a woman aged 40 to 55 with alopecia areata. Some clones in this sample may be carry-over from other donors' samples. The sample was whole blood, taken in connection with sensitization to the hapten diphenylcyclopropenone (DPC). The V call is TRBV3-1, the J call TRBJ2-7; D may be TRBD1 (6 bases). The CDR3 nucleotides are TGTGCCAGCAGCCAGGGACAAGCTCCGGGCGAGCAGTACTTC. Translation: CASSQGQAPGEQYF.